This entry concerns a single TCR beta chain. Its matching antigen is unknown. Each sample yielded at least 6 micrograms of PBMC total RNA. From germline, CDR1 is SGHRS and CDR2 YFSETQ. The CDR3 is 15 amino acids. Losses at the gene ends were 0 bases for V and 5 bases for J; bases not matched to a gene: 5. Through a sample-barcoded 5' primer and a J-beta primer mix, a second PCR was run for roughly 7 to 11 cycles. A single record per CDR3 protein comes from TCRdb applying MiXCR to the 5' RACE reads. The table includes 890,000 or so distinct CDR3 sequences, 62% detected once. This entry belongs to a study of blood T cells in healthy people across ages. The wider study: Template switching retrieved approximately one barcoded beta molecule for each two T cells. Findings of the study overall: Age brought a roughly linear fall in TCR beta diversity measured per million T cells.

Sequencing was performed on blood. This clonotype was sampled from a young man in good health. The chain recombines TRBV5-1 with TRBJ2-5; 9 positions agree with TRBD2. The CDR3 is CASSLAAGGFETQYF. In nucleotides, the CDR3 is TGCGCCAGCAGCTTGGCAGCGGGAGGTTTTGAGACCCAGTACTTC.